The subject of this entry is one T cell receptor (beta chain). The antigen remains unidentified. The method was immunoSEQ multiplex PCR; TCRdb's version includes in-frame clones alone and lacks a portion of them. The sample contains approximately 300,000 clones, around four fifths of which appear only once. From cryopreserved PBMCs came 2 to 2.5 micrograms of genomic DNA used for TCR beta libraries. The sample belongs to a study of cytotoxic CD8 clonotypes in ibrutinib-treated CLL. Study-level points and caveats: Sample timing was unmatched between remission and later-progressing patients; lymph nodes unstudied. Higher clonality was seen at ibrutinib response and a return toward baseline at progression. The clonality rise at ibrutinib response reflected private clonotype expansion.

Trimming left V 6 bases short and J 0 bases short, with 17 bases between. Germline V CDR1 and CDR2: SNHLY, FYNNEI. This CDR3 spans 17 amino acids. The V call is TRBV2, the J call TRBJ1-4; D unresolved. The clonotype comes from a human donor with chronic lymphocytic leukemia. Source: PBMCs, taken before ibrutinib treatment. The CDR3 reads CASSRLPAVATNEKLFF. Written as DNA, the CDR3 is TGTGCCAGCAGCCGTCTACCCGCGGTTGCAACTAATGAAAAACTGTTTTTT.